The 19 T cell receptor beta chains reported below all come from one sample, sequenced in a study of tumor-infiltrating lymphocytes in primary liver carcinoma. Both RNA and DNA were isolated together from about 20-30 mg of bulk tissue that had not been sorted. cDNA specific to TCR beta was made from 450 to 650 ng of total RNA, with a constant-region primer employed for priming. Three nested multiplex PCR rounds, a slightly modified ARM-PCR, produced the libraries for TCR beta. The study ran its first two PCR rounds for approximately 11 cycles each, using TRBV1-TRBV30 forward primers and a C-beta reverse primer. TCRdb analysed the multiplex PCR reads with MiXCR anew, one entry per CDR3 protein. Of 95,000 to 150,000 distinct CDR3 sequences in the sample, roughly three fifths were seen once. The sequencing input was liver tumor tissue from sampling region 1. Described subset: tumor region T1, superior pole. The receptors were gathered from a woman in her sixties or seventies with primary liver carcinoma and hepatitis B virus infection.

This sequence joins TRBV11-2 and TRBJ2-5; TRBD2 might be the D (6 bases). CDR3 size: 15 residues. CDR1 SGHAT and CDR2 FQNNGV come from the germline V gene. DNA of the CDR3: TGTTCTAGCAGCTTACGACTAGTACGGCAAGAGACCCAGTACTTC. Translating gives CSSSLRLVRQETQYF.

A remark on this clonotype: As the CDR3 is not closed by the conserved phenylalanine or tryptophan, this likely results from a read error. The chain recombines TRBV6-5 with TRBJ2-7; D gene unclear. CDR3 length: 15 amino acids. Between the trimmed V and J ends, which lost 0 bases and 7 bases, there was a span of 16 bases. Germline CDR1 and CDR2: MNHEY and SVGAGI. Written as DNA, the CDR3 is TGTGCCAGCAGTTACTCGATCACCGGCTTCTATGAGCAGTACCTC. Translated: CASSYSITGFYEQYL.

CDR3 amino acids: CASDQGTGIYEQYF. CDR3 nucleotide sequence: TGTGCCAGCGACCAAGGGACAGGGATCTACGAGCAGTACTTC. The V and J genes are TRBV4-2 and TRBJ2-7, with TRBD1 matching 9 bases. The CDR3 is 14 residues long. Germline V gives CDR1 LGHNA, CDR2 YNFKEQ. The ends lost 8 bases at V and 3 bases at J; junction bases unmatched: 8.

For this clonotype: An end of the junction does not agree with germline; a read error may underlie this. The J gene is TRBJ1-1, the V gene TRBV5-4; 7 nucleotides match TRBD1. This CDR3 has 13 amino acids. The V gene's germline CDR1 is SGHNT and CDR2 YYREEE (reference sequence). In DNA form, the CDR3 reads TGTGCCAGCAGCTCGAGAGGGGGCACTGAAGCTTTCTTC. Translation: CASSSRGGTEAFF. The full variable domain, rest sourced from reference TRBV5-4 and TRBJ1-1, is ETGVTQSPTHLIKTRGQQVTLRCSSQSGHNTVSWYQQALGQGPQFIFQYYREEENGRGNFPPRFSGLQFPNYSSELNVNALELDDSALYLCASSSRGGTEAFFGQGTRLTVV.

This clonotype has more than one count but fewer than ten. This may arise from a read error, as a much more abundant clone is one base away. This rearrangement joins TRBV29-1 to TRBJ1-2, with D possibly TRBD1 on 5 matching bases. CDR1 SQVTM and CDR2 ANQGSEA come from the germline V gene. The V end was cut by 7 bases, the J end by 4 bases, with 13 bases between. The CDR3 is 12 amino acids. The CDR3 DNA is TGCAGCGCTCATACCGGGGGCTATGGCTACACCTTC. Encoded protein: CSAHTGGYGYTF.

A single count supports this clonotype. This may arise from a read error, as a much more abundant clone is one base away. As the CDR3 is not closed by the conserved phenylalanine or tryptophan, this likely results from a read error. V is TRBV6-5 and J is TRBJ1-2; D may be TRBD1 (5 bases). V shed 0 bases and J shed 4 bases, with 12 bases lying between them. This CDR3 region has 15 residues. The germline V gene has CDR1 MNHEY and CDR2 SVGAGI. CDR3 residues: CASSYSREGRYGYTL. CDR3 nucleotide sequence: TGTGCCAGCAGTTACTCGCGAGAGGGGCGCTATGGCTACACCTTA.

A remark on this clonotype: One end of the junction does not line up with germline, which may come from a read error. This rearrangement joins TRBV6-1 to TRBJ2-3, with 11 bases matching TRBD2. The CDR3 runs to 15 residues. CDR1 and CDR2 from the germline V gene are MNHNS and SASEGT. As DNA, the CDR3 is TGTGCCAGCAGTGCCCAACTAGCGGGAGCTGATATGCAGTATTTT. Its translation: CASSAQLAGADMQYF.

Comments on this clonotype: A much bigger clone sits one base away, suggesting this may be a read error. This chain joins TRBV6-1 and TRBJ2-2; D remains unclear. Germline CDR1 is MNHNS and CDR2 is SASEGT. The germline V and J ends were trimmed by 5 bases and 9 bases, with 10 bases remaining between them. CDR3 length: 12 amino acids. CDR3 region: CASSTVSRELFF. In DNA, the CDR3 is TGTGCCAGCAGTACGGTTAGCAGGGAGCTGTTTTTT.

Comments on this clonotype: Relative to the germline gene, one junction end is altered; a read error may explain this. V is TRBV11-2 and J is TRBJ2-2, with 13 bases aligning to TRBD2. The germline V gene has CDR1 SGHAT and CDR2 FQNNGV. The CDR3 sequence is 17 residues long. The CDR3 DNA is TGTACCAGCAGACCACTAGCGGGAGGGCCGAACACAGGGGAGCTGTTTTTT. As protein: CTSRPLAGGPNTGELFF.

In this sample, this clonotype turned up a few times. V usage is TRBV28 and J usage is TRBJ2-3; possibly TRBD2 for D (6 bases). CDR1 MDHEN and CDR2 SYDVKM come from the germline V gene. The V end lost 3 bases, the J end lost 1 base, and 8 bases lay between the germline ends. This CDR3 contains 14 residues. DNA of the CDR3: TGTGCCAGCAGTTTCGGAGGGGGCACAGATACGCAGTATTTT. Translation gives CASSFGGGTDTQYF.

The chain uses TRBV28 and TRBJ1-1; D is perhaps TRBD1 (5 bases). V was cut by 6 bases and J by 5 bases, with 16 bases left in between. The germline CDR1 and CDR2 sequences are MDHEN and SYDVKM. The CDR3 consists of 14 residues. The CDR3 loop is CASRSAGRRTEAFF. The CDR3 nucleotides are TGTGCCAGCAGATCCGCGGGGCGACGGACTGAAGCTTTCTTT. Drawing the rest from reference TRBV28 and TRBJ1-1, the complete variable domain is DVKVTQSSRYLVKRTGEKVFLECVQDMDHENMFWYRQDPGLGLRLIYFSYDVKMKEKGDIPEGYSVSREKKERFSLILESASTNQTSMYLCASRSAGRRTEAFFGQGTRLTVV.

As concerns this clonotype: At one end, the junction sequence differs from germline, possibly due to a read error. The rearrangement links TRBV12-3 or TRBV12-4 to TRBJ2-2; TRBD1 aligns across 9 bases. CDR3 length: 14 amino acids. The CDR3 here is CSSSRTGDTGVLFF. CDR3 in DNA: TGTTCCAGCAGCCGGACAGGGGACACCGGGGTGCTGTTTTTT.

A note on this clonotype: The CDR3 ends on some other residue instead of the conserved phenylalanine or tryptophan, so this is likely a read error. It is unclear where the CDR3 begins or ends on the DNA, so no DNA is shown, and the CDR3 is as TCRdb lists it. CDR3 residues: CASSQDTETRLYEQYS. V gene TRBV4-1 combines with J gene TRBJ2-7. With termini counted, the CDR3 has 16 amino acids. Germline-derived CDR1 and CDR2 are MGHRA and YSYEKL.

In regard to this clonotype: A much more abundant neighbour one base away suggests this may be a read error. The chain recombines TRBV6-1 with TRBJ1-3; D remains unclear. The CDR3 covers 14 residues. CDR1 and CDR2 from the germline V gene are MNHNS and SASEGT. The CDR3 DNA reads as TGTGCCAGCAGTGACGATTACTCTGGAGACACCATATATTTT. It yields the protein CASSDDYSGDTIYF.

There are many counts of this clonotype. This rearrangement joins TRBV29-1 to TRBJ2-1; D remains unclear. Deletions cut 0 bases from V and 12 bases from J, with 15 bases between. The CDR3 loop spans 13 amino acids. The germline V gene encodes CDR1 SQVTM and CDR2 ANQGSEA. CDR3: CSVEDLVGGLQFF. The CDR3 DNA sequence: TGCAGCGTTGAAGATCTGGTGGGCGGCCTGCAGTTCTTC.

On this clonotype: One end of the junction does not line up with germline, which may come from a read error. The chain couples TRBV11-1 to TRBJ2-7; maybe TRBD1 (6 bases). The CDR3 spans 15 residues. Looked up from germline, CDR1 is SGHAT and CDR2 is FQDESV (reference sequence). The CDR3: CASSFGQSLAYEQCF. The CDR3 bases are TGTGCCAGCAGCTTTGGACAGTCCTTAGCCTACGAGCAGTGTTTC. The whole variable domain, remainder taken from reference TRBV11-1 and TRBJ2-7, is EAEVAQSPRYKITEKSQAVAFWCDPISGHATLYWYRQILGQGPELLVQFQDESVVDDSQLPKDRFSAERLKGVDSTLKIQPAELGDSAMYLCASSFGQSLAYEQCFGPGTRLTVT.

Note on this clonotype: Being one base from a much bigger clone, this may be a read error. This chain links TRBV5-1 with TRBJ2-2; TRBD2 is a possible D gene (6 bases). The CDR3 covers 15 residues. The germline V gene encodes CDR1 SGHRS and CDR2 YFSETQ. The chain's CDR3 is CASSLAQTNTGGLFF. CDR3 nucleotides: TGCGCCAGCAGCTTGGCCCAGACCAACACCGGGGGGCTGTTTTTT.

This clonotype has ten or more counts. The CDR3 sequence is CASSYRTVGGYTF. DNA of the CDR3: TGTGCCAGCAGTTACCGGACAGTCGGCGGCTACACCTTC. The chain joins TRBV6-2 or TRBV6-3 to TRBJ1-2; D might be TRBD1 (6 bases). The CDR3 loop spans 13 amino acids. Germline V lookup: CDR1 MNHEY, CDR2 SVGEGT. Trimming took off 2 bases at V and 8 bases at J, with 12 bases between the two ends.

This clonotype was observed a single time. This clone may be a read error of a much larger clone one base away. The chain has TRBV29-1 and TRBJ2-3, with D uncertain. The better agreement between TRBJ1-5 and the DNA end casts doubt on the J call. The CDR3 consists of 13 residues. Per germline, CDR1 SQVTM and CDR2 ANQGSEA. In nucleotides, the CDR3 is TGCAGCGTTGAGGTTGGGTCCACAGATACGCAGCATTTT. This codes for CSVEVGSTDTQHF.